Following are 9 T cell receptor beta chains from one sample sequenced in a study of blood T cell repertoires in COVID-19. Method: immunoSEQ multiplex PCR; TCRdb's copy keeps in-frame clones and lacks some. The sample shows 150,000 to 190,000 clones, under 85% of them seen only once. The specimen was peripheral blood. These TCRs come from a woman of 80 years or more with acute or convalescent COVID-19.

CDR3: CASSRGIQETQYF. CDR3 in DNA: TGTGCCAGCAGTCGGGGAATCCAAGAGACCCAGTACTTC. The gene calls are TRBV14 and TRBJ2-5; possibly TRBD2 for D (5 bases). Germline CDR1 SGHDN, CDR2 FVKESK. The ends were cut back, 6 bases at V and 1 base at J, with 9 bases in the middle. This CDR3 has 13 residues.

This clone was found a few times. The chain carries TRBV29-1 and TRBJ2-7, with 9 bases fitting TRBD1. CDR1 and CDR2 (germline): SQVTM, ANQGSEA. The V and J ends lost 7 bases and 5 bases, in that order; junction bases with no gene match: 12. The CDR3 totals 14 residues. The CDR3 is CSAIAGTGLNEQYF. The CDR3 DNA follows: TGCAGCGCCATAGCCGGGACAGGGTTGAACGAGCAGTACTTC.

The gene calls are TRBV19 and TRBJ1-6, with 7 nucleotides matching TRBD1. The trim removed 6 bases at V and 7 bases at J, leaving 6 bases unmatched. The germline V gene encodes CDR1 LNHDA and CDR2 SQIVND (reference sequence). This CDR3 is built from 14 residues. CDR3 amino acids: CASSTGTANSPLHF. CDR3 DNA sequence: TGTGCCAGTAGCACCGGGACAGCAAATTCACCCCTCCACTTT.

The chain has TRBV19 and TRBJ2-6; 10 nucleotides agree with TRBD2. Looked up from germline, CDR1 is LNHDA and CDR2 is SQIVND (reference sequence). This CDR3 contains 19 residues. V lost 3 bases, J lost 0 bases, and 8 bases stayed unmatched. The CDR3 DNA reads TGTGCCAGTAGTATCCTTCCTAGCGGGGGACCCTCTGGGGCCAACGTCCTGACTTTC. Translation: CASSILPSGGPSGANVLTF.

This chain links TRBV19 with TRBJ1-6; 11 positions agree with TRBD1. The CDR3 sequence is 17 residues long. The V gene end was trimmed by 7 bases and the J gene end by 10 bases; junction bases not matched to a gene: 15. In germline, CDR1 is LNHDA, CDR2 SQIVND (reference sequence). CDR3 protein: CASTTGQGGSWNSPLHF. The CDR3 nucleotides read TGTGCCAGTACCACGGGACAGGGGGGCTCATGGAACTCACCCCTCCACTTT.

This chain uses TRBV6-5 with TRBJ1-1; D uncertain. Germline V lookup: CDR1 MNHEY, CDR2 SVGAGI. The length of the CDR3 is 14 residues. Trimming left V 0 bases short and J 2 bases short, with 7 bases between. The CDR3 bases are TGTGCCAGCAGTTACTCGGAGGATAACACTGAAGCTTTCTTT. Protein: CASSYSEDNTEAFF.

This sequence joins TRBV12-3 or TRBV12-4 and TRBJ2-5; maybe TRBD1 (5 bases). The CDR3 consists of 12 residues. The V and J ends lost 8 bases and 2 bases respectively, with 9 bases between them. DNA of the CDR3: TGTGCCAGCCAGGGATCTCAAGAGACCCAGTACTTC. Amino acids: CASQGSQETQYF.

This clone was counted between two and nine times. The rearrangement joins TRBV7-3 to TRBJ1-2, with 8 bases that match TRBD1. CDR3 size: 13 residues. Looked up from germline, CDR1 is SGHTA and CDR2 is FQGTGA. V shed 2 bases and J 8 bases; nucleotides not matched to a gene: 4. CDR3 loop: CASSLPGGAGYTF. CDR3 nucleotides: TGTGCCAGCAGCTTACCAGGGGGCGCGGGCTACACCTTC.

The rearrangement joins TRBV5-1 to TRBJ1-2; possible D gene TRBD1, 6 bases. Germline V lookup: CDR1 SGHRS, CDR2 YFSETQ. V lost 2 bases and J lost 0, with 11 bases in between. This CDR3 has 15 amino acids. CDR3 amino acids: CASSFGQNTNYGYTF. DNA of the CDR3: TGCGCCAGCAGCTTTGGACAGAATACTAACTATGGCTACACCTTC.